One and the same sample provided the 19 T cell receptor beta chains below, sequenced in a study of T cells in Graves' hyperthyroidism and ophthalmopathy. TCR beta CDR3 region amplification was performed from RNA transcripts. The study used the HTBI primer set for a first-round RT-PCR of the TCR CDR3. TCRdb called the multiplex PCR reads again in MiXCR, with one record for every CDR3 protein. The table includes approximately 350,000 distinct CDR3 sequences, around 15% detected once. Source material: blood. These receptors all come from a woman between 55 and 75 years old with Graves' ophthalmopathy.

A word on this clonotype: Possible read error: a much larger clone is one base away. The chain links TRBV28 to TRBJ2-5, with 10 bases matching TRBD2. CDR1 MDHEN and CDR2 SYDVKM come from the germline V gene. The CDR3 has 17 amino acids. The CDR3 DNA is TGTGCCAACAGTTTATCCCCTGGACTAGCGGTGGAAGAGACCCAGTACTTC. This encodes CANSLSPGLAVEETQYF.

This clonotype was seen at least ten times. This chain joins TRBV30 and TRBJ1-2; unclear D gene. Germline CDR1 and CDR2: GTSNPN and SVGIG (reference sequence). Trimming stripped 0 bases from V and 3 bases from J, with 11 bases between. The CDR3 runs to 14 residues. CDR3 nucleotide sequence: TGTGCCTGGAGTGTTAGGTGGCGGGACTATGGCTACACCTTC. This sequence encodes CAWSVRWRDYGYTF.

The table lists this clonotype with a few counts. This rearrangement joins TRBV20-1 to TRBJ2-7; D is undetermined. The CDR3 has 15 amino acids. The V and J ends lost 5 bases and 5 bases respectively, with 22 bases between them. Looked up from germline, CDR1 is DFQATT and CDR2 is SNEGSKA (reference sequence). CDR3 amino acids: CSAGNSRRSAHEQYF. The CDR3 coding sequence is TGCAGTGCTGGAAACTCTAGGCGGAGCGCCCACGAGCAGTACTTC.

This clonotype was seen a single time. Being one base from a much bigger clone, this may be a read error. Here the CDR3 reads CSARGNSGSSYNEQFF. Here the CDR3 DNA reads TGCAGTGCTAGAGGGAATAGCGGGAGTTCCTACAATGAGCAGTTCTTC. This sequence joins TRBV20-1 and TRBJ2-1; 9 bases agree with TRBD2. The CDR3 covers 16 residues. Germline assignment: CDR1 DFQATT and CDR2 SNEGSKA (reference sequence). Trimming cost V 1 base and J 1 base; bases outside gene matches: 5.

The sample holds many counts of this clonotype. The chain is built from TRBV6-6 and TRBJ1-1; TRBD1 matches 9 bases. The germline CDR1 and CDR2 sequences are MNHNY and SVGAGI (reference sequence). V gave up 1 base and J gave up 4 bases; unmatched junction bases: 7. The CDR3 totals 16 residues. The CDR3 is CASSYFTGGWGTEAFF. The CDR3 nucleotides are TGTGCCAGCAGTTACTTTACAGGGGGCTGGGGCACTGAAGCTTTCTTT.

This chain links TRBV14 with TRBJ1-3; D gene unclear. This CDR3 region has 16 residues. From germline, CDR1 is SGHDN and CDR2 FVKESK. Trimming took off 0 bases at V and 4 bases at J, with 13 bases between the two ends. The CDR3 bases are TGTGCCAGCAGCCAAGACCGCCTGGGATCCGGAAACACCATATATTTT. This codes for CASSQDRLGSGNTIYF.

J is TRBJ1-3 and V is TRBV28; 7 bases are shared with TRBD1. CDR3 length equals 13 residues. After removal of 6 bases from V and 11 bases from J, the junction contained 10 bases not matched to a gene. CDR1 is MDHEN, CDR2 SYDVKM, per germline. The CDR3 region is CASRGTATTAIYF. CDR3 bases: TGTGCCAGCAGAGGGACAGCTACAACGGCCATATATTTT.

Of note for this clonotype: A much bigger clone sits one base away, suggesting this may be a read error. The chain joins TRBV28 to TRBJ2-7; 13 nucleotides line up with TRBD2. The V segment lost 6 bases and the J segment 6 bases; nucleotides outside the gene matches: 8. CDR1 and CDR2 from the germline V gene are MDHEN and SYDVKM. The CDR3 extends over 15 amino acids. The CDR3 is CASSILAGGPSEQYF. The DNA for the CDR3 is TGTGCCAGCAGCATACTAGCGGGAGGGCCAAGCGAGCAGTACTTC.

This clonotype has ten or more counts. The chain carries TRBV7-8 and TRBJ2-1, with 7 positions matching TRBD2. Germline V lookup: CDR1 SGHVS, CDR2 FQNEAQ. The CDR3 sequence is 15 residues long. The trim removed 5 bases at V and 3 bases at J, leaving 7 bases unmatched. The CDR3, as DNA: TGTGCCAGCAGCCTTTATGGCGGGGGCTACAATGAGCAGTTCTTC. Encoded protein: CASSLYGGGYNEQFF. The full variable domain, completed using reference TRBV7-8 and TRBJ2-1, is GAGVSQSPRYKVAKRGQDVALRCDPISGHVSLFWYQQALGQGPEFLTYFQNEAQLDKSGLPSDRFFAERPEGSVSTLKIQRTQQEDSAVYLCASSLYGGGYNEQFFGPGTRLTVL.

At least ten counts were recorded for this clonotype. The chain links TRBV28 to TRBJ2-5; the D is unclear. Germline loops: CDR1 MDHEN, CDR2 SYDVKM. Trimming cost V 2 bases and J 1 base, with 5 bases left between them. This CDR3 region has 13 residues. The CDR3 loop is CASSLTFQETQYF. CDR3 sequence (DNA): TGTGCCAGCAGTTTAACTTTCCAAGAGACCCAGTACTTC.

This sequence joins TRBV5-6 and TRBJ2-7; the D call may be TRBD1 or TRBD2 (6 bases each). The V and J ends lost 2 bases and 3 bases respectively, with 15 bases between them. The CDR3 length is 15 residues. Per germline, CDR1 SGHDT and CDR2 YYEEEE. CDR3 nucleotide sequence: TGTGCCAGCAGCTTCCTTAGCGGAGGGGGCTACGAGCAGTACTTC. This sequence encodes CASSFLSGGGYEQYF.

CDR3 protein: CASTLGVTIYF. CDR3 DNA: TGTGCCAGCACCCTGGGCGTCACCATATATTTT. The gene calls are TRBV12-3 or TRBV12-4 and TRBJ1-3, with no clear D. Trimming took off 7 bases at V and 9 bases at J, with 10 bases between the two ends. The CDR3 runs 11 residues.

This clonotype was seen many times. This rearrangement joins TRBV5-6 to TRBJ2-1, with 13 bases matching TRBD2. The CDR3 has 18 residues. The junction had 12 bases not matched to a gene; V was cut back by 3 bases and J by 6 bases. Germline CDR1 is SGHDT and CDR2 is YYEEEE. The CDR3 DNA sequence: TGTGCCAGCAGCTCACCTTGGACTAGCGGGAGTAACCGCAATGAGCAGTTCTTC. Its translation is CASSSPWTSGSNRNEQFF.

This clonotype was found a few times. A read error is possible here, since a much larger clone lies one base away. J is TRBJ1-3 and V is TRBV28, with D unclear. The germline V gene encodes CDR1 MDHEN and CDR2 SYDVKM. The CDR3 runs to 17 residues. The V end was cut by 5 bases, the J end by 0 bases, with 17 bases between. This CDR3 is CASSPTPGTASGNTIYF. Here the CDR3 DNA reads TGTGCCAGCAGTCCCACCCCCGGAACGGCCTCTGGAAACACCATATATTTT.

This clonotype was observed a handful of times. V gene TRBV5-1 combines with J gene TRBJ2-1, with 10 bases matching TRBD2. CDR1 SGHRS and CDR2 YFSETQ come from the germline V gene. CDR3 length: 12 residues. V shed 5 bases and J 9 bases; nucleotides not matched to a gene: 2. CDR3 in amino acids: CASRLAGGEQFF. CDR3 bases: TGCGCCAGCAGGTTAGCGGGAGGTGAGCAGTTCTTC.

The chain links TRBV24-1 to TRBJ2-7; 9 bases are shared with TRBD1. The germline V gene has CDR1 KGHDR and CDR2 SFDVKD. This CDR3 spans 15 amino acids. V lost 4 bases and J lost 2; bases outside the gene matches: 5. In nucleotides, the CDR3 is TGTGCCACCAGTGAGATACAGGGGGCACCCTACGAGCAGTACTTC. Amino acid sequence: CATSEIQGAPYEQYF.

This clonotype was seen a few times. The DNA of the CDR3 is TGCAGTGCTACCCCCCCCTGGGGGGGGGGCACAGATACGCAGTATTTT. This encodes CSATPPWGGGTDTQYF. The rearrangement joins TRBV20-1 to TRBJ2-3, with 7 bases lining up with TRBD2. Trimming took 4 bases from V and 1 from J; bases not matched to a gene: 11. The CDR3 has 16 residues. CDR1 DFQATT and CDR2 SNEGSKA come from the germline V gene (reference sequence).

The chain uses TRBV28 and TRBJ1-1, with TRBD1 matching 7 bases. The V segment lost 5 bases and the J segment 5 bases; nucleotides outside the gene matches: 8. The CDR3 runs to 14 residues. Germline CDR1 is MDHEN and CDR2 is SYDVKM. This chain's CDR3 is CASSHPRGTTEAFF. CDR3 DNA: TGTGCCAGCAGTCACCCCAGGGGGACAACTGAAGCTTTCTTT.

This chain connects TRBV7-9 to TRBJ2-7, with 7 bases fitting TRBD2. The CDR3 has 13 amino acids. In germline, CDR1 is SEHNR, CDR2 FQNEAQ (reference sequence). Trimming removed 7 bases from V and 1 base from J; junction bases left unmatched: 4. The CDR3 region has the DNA TGTGCCAGCACCTTGGGGGGGTCCTACGAGCAGTACTTC. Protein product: CASTLGGSYEQYF.